This T cell receptor beta chain was identified during a study of T cell responses to AZD1222 COVID-19 vaccine. Study observations and caveats: Clonal diversity may have been underestimated, and the donors were mostly white British, with more females than males. Spike-specific TCR breadth and depth rose after two AZD1222 doses. Spike-wide vaccine-associated CD4 TCRs dominated at 160-218 and 743-854. Samples come after the peak T cell response, not at day 14.

Sequencing used immunoSEQ multiplex PCR; TCRdb keeps in-frame clones, though not all of them. The sample includes approximately 270,000 clones, almost 95% of them seen just once. About this clone itself: What it recognizes is unknown.

CDR3 length: 12 residues. V was cut by 5 bases and J by 8 bases, with 10 bases left in between. The genes are TRBV12-3 or TRBV12-4 and TRBJ2-1; D uncertain. This material consisted of peripheral blood, taken 28 days after the second AZD1222 dose. The source is an adult who received the AZD1222 COVID-19 vaccine. CDR3 DNA sequence: TGTGCCAGCAGTCCCTTTCTGGATGAGCAGTTCTTC. Its translation is CASSPFLDEQFF.